Below are 18 T cell receptor beta chains sequenced from a single sample in a study of shared clonotypes between healthy human individuals. The protocol was immunoSEQ multiplex PCR, while the TCRdb copy is restricted to in-frame clones and leaves out a portion. The sample has just over 2,000,000 clones; around 96% are singletons. Terminally differentiated effector memory CD45RA+ cells were excluded from the naive CD8 cells, which were CD45RO-negative and positively selected for CCR7. Sequenced input: naive CD8+ T cells sorted from blood. The receptors originated from a young man in good health.

This chain joins TRBV20-1 and TRBJ1-1, with a possible D match to TRBD1 (5 bases). V gave up 2 bases and J gave up 6 bases, with 7 bases separating them. Germline CDR1 and CDR2: DFQATT and SNEGSKA (reference sequence). The CDR3 consists of 11 residues. The CDR3 region has the DNA TGCAGTGCTAGAATGGGGGCTGAAGCTTTCTTT. The encoded protein is CSARMGAEAFF.

The chain combines TRBV7-8 with TRBJ2-3; 7 bases are shared with TRBD2. Unmatched junction bases numbered 10, after V lost 2 bases and J lost 2 bases. CDR3 length: 17 amino acids. Germline V gene data show CDR1 as SGHVS and CDR2 as FQNEAQ. Here the CDR3 DNA reads TGTGCCAGCAGCTTAAACCGGGACTATAGGGACACAGATACGCAGTATTTT. Protein product: CASSLNRDYRDTDTQYF.

The chain links TRBV9 to TRBJ1-2; a weak D match, TRBD1 (6 bases). V dropped 0 bases and J dropped 2 bases, with 11 bases sitting between them. The CDR3 is made up of 15 amino acids. The V gene's germline CDR1 is SGDLS and CDR2 YYNGEE. The CDR3 sequence is CASSVAPGENYGYTF. The DNA for the CDR3 is TGTGCCAGCAGCGTAGCGCCAGGGGAGAACTATGGCTACACCTTC.

This chain connects TRBV5-6 to TRBJ2-7; D is unclear. From germline, CDR1 is SGHDT and CDR2 YYEEEE. CDR3 length equals 12 residues. The germline V and J ends were trimmed by 1 base and 7 bases, with 9 bases remaining between them. In nucleotides, the CDR3 is TGTGCCAGCAGCTTGCGGTTCACGGAGCAGTACTTC. It translates to CASSLRFTEQYF.

J is TRBJ2-2 and V is TRBV7-9; no clear D gene. CDR1 SEHNR and CDR2 FQNEAQ come from the germline V gene (reference sequence). The length of the CDR3 is 13 residues. Trimming pared 3 bases from V and 5 bases from J, leaving 7 bases between. CDR3 in amino acids: CASSFKETGELFF. DNA for the CDR3: TGTGCCAGCAGCTTCAAAGAGACCGGGGAGCTGTTTTTT.

This sequence joins TRBV30 and TRBJ2-5, with D unclear. The J call may be wrong; the DNA end is better matched by TRBJ2-7. Per the germline V gene, CDR1 is GTSNPN and CDR2 is SVGIG (reference sequence). CDR3 size: 12 residues. CDR3 region: CAWALSSYEQYF. CDR3 DNA sequence: TGTGCCTGGGCGTTGTCCTCCTACGAGCAGTACTTC.

The chain joins TRBV9 to TRBJ2-7; D gene unclear. The CDR3 is made up of 12 amino acids. Trimming took off 0 bases at V and 6 bases at J, with 7 bases between the two ends. Germline V gives CDR1 SGDLS, CDR2 YYNGEE. The CDR3, as DNA: TGTGCCAGCAGCGTAGCTCTGTCCGAGCAGTACTTC. This translates into CASSVALSEQYF.

The J gene is TRBJ2-2, the V gene TRBV6-5; D may be TRBD2 (6 bases). Germline-derived CDR1 and CDR2 are MNHEY and SVGAGI. The CDR3 totals 15 residues. Trimming pared 10 bases from V and 0 bases from J, leaving 15 bases between. The DNA for the CDR3 is TGTGCCACTACTTGGACTACCGCGAACACCGGGGAGCTGTTTTTT. It translates to CATTWTTANTGELFF.

This chain connects TRBV5-6 to TRBJ1-6; D gene uncertain. Germline values: CDR1 SGHDT, CDR2 YYEEEE. The CDR3 runs to 14 residues. The V and J ends lost 5 bases and 7 bases respectively, with 13 bases between them. Written as DNA, the CDR3 is TGTGCCAGCAGGCGCGAGGTCGGGAATTCACCCCTCCACTTT. Its translation is CASRREVGNSPLHF.

The chain links TRBV19 to TRBJ1-5; D gene unclear. The germline V gene encodes CDR1 LNHDA and CDR2 SQIVND (reference sequence). The CDR3 sequence is 13 residues long. V was trimmed by 1 base and J by 4 bases, leaving 5 bases between them. CDR3 nucleotide sequence: TGTGCCAGTAGTATAGCCCCGAATCAGCCCCAGCATTTT. This sequence encodes CASSIAPNQPQHF.

About this clone itself: The sample contains more than one DNA sequence encoding this CDR3. This sequence joins TRBV7-9 and TRBJ2-7, with 9 bases identical to TRBD1. The ends lost 5 bases at V and 0 bases at J; junction bases unmatched: 5. CDR1 and CDR2 (germline): SEHNR, FQNEAQ (reference sequence). CDR3 length: 15 residues. The DNA for the CDR3 is TGTGCCAGCAGCCCGGGACAGGGCGTCTCCTACGAGCAGTACTTC. This sequence encodes CASSPGQGVSYEQYF.

Comment on this clone: The same CDR3 arises from other DNA sequences in this sample as well. This chain links TRBV27 with TRBJ2-7; TRBD2 might be the D (6 bases). V lost 5 bases and J 1 base, leaving 9 bases between the germline ends. Germline loops: CDR1 MNHEY, CDR2 SMNVEV (reference sequence). This CDR3 spans 13 amino acids. This CDR3 is CASSMGGSYEQYF. The CDR3 nucleotides read TGTGCCAGCAGTATGGGAGGATCCTACGAGCAGTACTTC.

The gene calls are TRBV6-6 and TRBJ2-3; D may be TRBD2 (6 bases). The CDR3 length is 14 residues. From germline, CDR1 is MNHNY and CDR2 SVGAGI (reference sequence). V lost 7 bases and J 4 bases, leaving 15 bases between the germline ends. CDR3 amino acids: CASTPGEAPDTQYF. The CDR3 DNA reads as TGTGCCAGCACCCCCGGGGAGGCCCCAGATACGCAGTATTTT.

The rearrangement links TRBV28 to TRBJ1-2, with D possibly being TRBD1 (5 bases). The CDR3 is 15 residues long. Germline V gene lookup returns CDR1 MDHEN and CDR2 SYDVKM. V lost 6 bases, J lost 2 bases, and 16 bases lay in between. The CDR3 loop reads CASSGSREDNYGYTF. In DNA form, the CDR3 reads TGTGCCAGCAGCGGAAGCAGGGAGGACAACTATGGCTACACCTTC.

This chain joins TRBV6-1 and TRBJ1-1, with D uncertain. This CDR3 spans 16 amino acids. The germline V and J ends were trimmed by 2 bases and 0 bases, with 13 bases remaining between them. CDR1 MNHNS and CDR2 SASEGT come from the germline V gene. This CDR3 is CASSEFTAIMNTEAFF. DNA of the CDR3: TGTGCCAGCAGTGAATTCACAGCCATCATGAACACTGAAGCTTTCTTT.

The chain recombines TRBV7-3 with TRBJ2-3; D assignment may be TRBD1 or TRBD2 (6 bases each). In germline, CDR1 is SGHTA, CDR2 FQGTGA. CDR3 size: 15 residues. Deletions cut 5 bases from V and 2 bases from J, with 14 bases between. CDR3 region: CASSPFGGPTDTQYF. The CDR3 DNA follows: TGTGCCAGCAGCCCATTTGGGGGGCCCACAGATACGCAGTATTTT. Full variable domain (outside the CDR3, taken from reference TRBV7-3 and TRBJ2-3): GAGVSQTPSNKVTEKGKYVELRCDPISGHTALYWYRQSLGQGPEFLIYFQGTGAADDSGLPNDRFFAVRPEGSVSTLKIQRTERGDSAVYLCASSPFGGPTDTQYFGPGTRLTVL.

The V gene is TRBV29-1, the J gene TRBJ2-7; 11 bases align to TRBD1. Germline values: CDR1 SQVTM, CDR2 ANQGSEA. CDR3 length equals 14 residues. Trimming at V came to 6 bases and at J to 2 bases, leaving 6 bases not matched to a gene. The CDR3: CSVDGQGAPYEQYF. The CDR3 coding sequence is TGCAGCGTCGACGGACAGGGGGCTCCCTACGAGCAGTACTTC.

The chain has TRBV4-2 and TRBJ2-1; D is ambiguous. Trimming shortened V by 1 base and J by 8 bases, and 12 bases separated the two germline ends. The CDR3 covers 14 residues. CDR1 and CDR2 (germline): LGHNA, YNFKEQ. The CDR3 reads CASSQVPSADEQFF. In nucleotides, the CDR3 is TGTGCCAGCAGCCAAGTTCCTTCCGCCGATGAGCAGTTCTTC.